This TCR beta chain is from a study of neurological immune-mediated disorders. Time point in this sample: technical triplicate 1. Unsorted libraries were derived from 2 million PBMCs stored at -80 C. Germline V CDR1 and CDR2: SEHNR, FQNEAQ (reference sequence). The germline V and J ends were trimmed by 5 bases and 2 bases, with 4 bases remaining between them. This CDR3 is 12 amino acids long. This clonotype was detected many times. Its antigen is unknown. The cDNA was generated through 5'RACE incorporating 10-nucleotide random UMIs. TCRdb processed the 5' RACE reads anew with MiXCR; each CDR3 protein has one entry. The table shows fewer than 50,000 distinct CDR3 sequences, with 8.5% to 14% occurring only once. General study findings and limits: HTLV-1-associated myelopathy displayed the greatest TCR clonal expansion, and multiple sclerosis exhibited the smallest, lower than that of healthy controls.

The V gene is TRBV7-9, the J gene TRBJ2-1; D is undetermined. Material for sequencing was PBMCs. This sequence was found in a man aged 55 to 69 with HTLV-1-associated myelopathy (HAM/TSP). This CDR3 reads CASSVPYNEQFF. The CDR3 DNA follows: TGTGCCAGCAGCGTTCCCTACAATGAGCAGTTCTTC.